These 6 T cell receptor beta chains share one sample of origin, sequenced in a study of T cell clonality in common variable immunodeficiency. The data were produced by immunoSEQ multiplex PCR, yet TCRdb's version contains in-frame clones alone and is incomplete. Recorded here are about 28,000 clones, none singletons. General observations from the study: In common variable immunodeficiency, TCR beta chains reportedly carried fewer deletions and N-nucleotide insertions.

Their specific antigens are unknown. The specimen sequenced was peripheral blood mononuclear cells. The source is a human donor with common variable immunodeficiency.

A word on this clone: The CDR3 is cut off 3 residues early in the read; its end comes from the germline J gene. The chain combines TRBV5-1 with TRBJ2-7, with TRBD1 identical over 10 bases. The V gene end was trimmed by 3 bases and the J gene end by 6 bases; junction bases not matched to a gene: 6. This CDR3 has 14 amino acids. The germline gives CDR1 SGHRS, CDR2 YFSETQ. CDR3 DNA, as far as it was read: TGCGCCAGCAGCTCGGGGGACAGGGGAAGCGAG. It yields the protein CASSSGDRGSE. The whole CDR3 sequence is CASSSGDRGSEQYF.

About this clone itself: The CDR3 extends 3 residues past the end of the read, so its final part is completed from the germline J gene. The rearrangement uses TRBV2 and TRBJ2-3; D perhaps matches TRBD2 (7 bases). The CDR3 is 15 amino acids. The V end lost 6 bases, the J end lost 1 base, and 14 bases lay between the germline ends. The germline gives CDR1 SNHLY, CDR2 FYNNEI. The sequenced part of the CDR3 DNA is TGTGCCAGCAGAAAGGGGGAGGGGCGCACAGATACG. Amino acid sequence: CASRKGEGRTDT. The entire CDR3 protein is CASRKGEGRTDTQYF.

Remarks on this clone: The CDR3 is cut off 3 residues early in the read; its end comes from the germline J gene. The rearrangement joins TRBV2 to TRBJ2-1; 9 nucleotides align to TRBD1. After removal of 4 bases from V and 6 bases from J, the junction contained 4 bases not matched to a gene. The CDR3 extends over 14 amino acids. CDR1 is SNHLY, CDR2 FYNNEI, per germline. CDR3 region: CASSVQGAGNEQFF. The sequenced part of the CDR3 DNA is TGTGCCAGCAGTGTACAGGGGGCGGGCAATGAG.

A word on this clone: Read coverage stops 3 residues before the CDR3 terminus; the germline J gene supplies the remainder. The chain carries TRBV7-9 and TRBJ2-2, with no clear D. Looked up from germline, CDR1 is SEHNR and CDR2 is FQNEAQ (reference sequence). Trimming removed 3 bases from V and 4 bases from J, with 9 bases in between. CDR3 length: 14 residues. CDR3: CASSFLVSTGELFF. CDR3 DNA (partial): TGTGCCAGCAGCTTCCTAGTTAGCACCGGGGAG.

This clone was picked up many times. The chain's CDR3 is CASSIGQGALYGYTF. The DNA read from the CDR3 is TGTGCCAGTAGTATAGGACAGGGGGCACTCTATGGC. The chain carries TRBV19 and TRBJ1-2; 10 nucleotides match TRBD1. The read terminates 3 residues before the CDR3 end, so the remaining end is supplied by the germline J gene. Germline lookup yields CDR1 LNHDA and CDR2 SQIVND (reference sequence). V gave up 1 base and J gave up 4 bases; unmatched junction bases: 3. The CDR3 sequence is 15 residues long. The full variable domain, rest sourced from reference TRBV19 and TRBJ1-2, is DGGITQSPKYLFRKEGQNVTLSCEQNLNHDAMYWYRQDPGQGLRLIYYSQIVNDFQKGDIAEGYSVSREKKESFPLTVTSAQKNPTAFYLCASSIGQGALYGYTFGSGTRLTVV.

This clone has more than one count but fewer than ten. The sequence runs out 3 residues before the end of the CDR3; the remainder is reconstructed from the germline J gene. The V and J genes are TRBV2 and TRBJ2-2; the match to TRBD2 covers 11 bases. J lost 0 bases, V lost 4 bases, and 1 base had no gene match. The CDR3 totals 16 residues. In germline, CDR1 is SNHLY, CDR2 FYNNEI. The CDR3 DNA, read in part, is TGTGCCAGCAGTGTGACTAGCGGGGCGAACACCGGGGAG. Amino acids: CASSVTSGANTGE. The full CDR3 sequence reads CASSVTSGANTGELFF.